These 12 T cell receptor beta chains were sequenced from one sample in a study of blood T cells in healthy people across ages. The second PCR ran roughly 7 to 12 cycles with a sample-barcoded 5' primer and J-beta primers. MiXCR, applied by TCRdb to the 5' RACE reads, yields one record per CDR3 protein. The table has 920,000 or so distinct CDR3 sequences, 35% to 55% seen once; the top ten hold approximately 20%. The specimen was blood. The receptor set was obtained from a woman aged 55-75 years in good health.

This sequence joins TRBV18 and TRBJ1-1; D unresolved. The ends were cut back, 7 bases at V and 4 bases at J, with 13 bases in the middle. This CDR3 has 13 amino acids. The V gene's germline CDR1 is KGHSH and CDR2 LQKENI. The CDR3 loop is CASLQSTGTEAFF. DNA of the CDR3: TGTGCCAGCTTACAGAGCACGGGCACTGAAGCTTTCTTT.

The J gene is TRBJ2-3, the V gene TRBV6-2 or TRBV6-3, with TRBD2 identical over 11 bases. Per the germline V gene, CDR1 is MNHEY and CDR2 is SVGEGT. This CDR3 comprises 16 residues. V lost 2 bases to trimming and J lost 6 bases; unmatched junction nucleotides: 7. CDR3 sequence (DNA): TGTGCCAGCAGTTACCGAACTAGCGGGAGAGGGGATACGCAGTATTTT. Protein sequence: CASSYRTSGRGDTQYF.

This clonotype has just a few counts. The chain links TRBV20-1 to TRBJ1-5; 7 nucleotides match TRBD1. V was pared by 6 bases and J by 5 bases, with 10 bases of the junction left unmatched. Germline CDR1 DFQATT, CDR2 SNEGSKA (reference sequence). The CDR3 contains 14 residues. The CDR3 nucleotides read TGCAGTGCCACGGGACAGTTCTTCGATCAGCCCCAGCATTTT. Its protein product is CSATGQFFDQPQHF.

The V gene is TRBV3-1, the J gene TRBJ1-2; D gene unclear. The CDR3 consists of 15 residues. The germline V gene encodes CDR1 LGHDT and CDR2 YNNKEL (reference sequence). V was clipped by 0 bases and J by 4 bases, with 12 bases between them. The CDR3 region is CASSQDYGGPYGYTF. The CDR3 DNA reads TGTGCCAGCAGCCAAGATTACGGAGGGCCCTATGGCTACACCTTC.

This clonotype has at least ten counts. The gene calls are TRBV10-3 and TRBJ2-3; possibly TRBD1 for D (6 bases). The CDR3 has 14 amino acids. Germline CDR1 reads ENHRY; CDR2 reads SYGVKD. The V end was cut by 3 bases, the J end by 2 bases, with 9 bases between. The CDR3 sequence: CAISDTGSTDTQYF. The CDR3, as DNA: TGTGCCATCAGTGATACAGGGTCCACAGATACGCAGTATTTT.

This sequence joins TRBV29-1 and TRBJ2-7, with D perhaps matching TRBD1 or TRBD2 (5 bases each). The CDR3 contains 13 residues. CDR1 and CDR2 from the germline V gene are SQVTM and ANQGSEA. V was clipped by 5 bases and J by 0 bases, with 11 bases between them. In nucleotides, the CDR3 is TGCAGCGTTCGCCGGGGCAACTCCTACGAGCAGTACTTC. Translating it yields CSVRRGNSYEQYF.

This clonotype was seen a few times. The chain combines TRBV12-3 or TRBV12-4 with TRBJ2-7, with TRBD2 as a possible D gene (7 bases). The CDR3 extends over 14 amino acids. Trimming removed 7 bases from V and 6 bases from J, with 19 bases in between. The CDR3 DNA follows: TGTGCCAGCACCTGGGACCGGGGGGCTTTCGAGCAGTACTTC. It codes for CASTWDRGAFEQYF.

Worth noting for this clonotype: It may be a read error: a sequence one base away is much more abundant. This CDR3 fails to terminate in the conserved phenylalanine or tryptophan, so it likely reflects a read error. The chain links TRBV7-2 to TRBJ2-1; tentatively, D is TRBD1 (6 bases). The J call may be mistaken, given a closer DNA end match to TRBJ2-7. Germline CDR1 reads SGHTA; CDR2 reads FQGNSA. The CDR3 length is 14 residues. The chain's CDR3 is CASSLANRAGEQYY. The CDR3 DNA follows: TGTGCCAGCAGCTTAGCCAACAGGGCAGGCGAGCAGTACTAC.

This clonotype was detected a few times. The rearrangement joins TRBV5-1 to TRBJ1-4, with 8 bases identical to TRBD1. Germline loops: CDR1 SGHRS, CDR2 YFSETQ. CDR3 length: 17 residues. V trimming: 4 bases; J trimming: 5 bases; junction bases outside the gene matches: 13. In DNA form, the CDR3 reads TGCGCCAGCAGCATCGGACAGGGCCTAATGGGGAATGAAAAACTGTTTTTT. Protein: CASSIGQGLMGNEKLFF.

The genes are TRBV12-3 or TRBV12-4 and TRBJ2-4, with D unclear. The CDR3 has 13 amino acids. V was cut by 4 bases and J by 8 bases, with 12 bases left in between. In DNA form, the CDR3 reads TGTGCCAGCAGTTATTCAGGCCGGGACATTCAGTACTTC. It yields the protein CASSYSGRDIQYF.

V usage is TRBV2 and J usage is TRBJ2-5; 8 bases are a match to TRBD1. Trimming took 11 bases from V and 4 from J; bases not matched to a gene: 12. CDR1 SNHLY and CDR2 FYNNEI come from the germline V gene. The CDR3 sequence is 14 residues long. This chain's CDR3 is CAYSRAGGLETQYF. The CDR3 DNA is TGTGCCTATTCCAGGGCAGGGGGCTTAGAGACCCAGTACTTC.

The chain couples TRBV4-2 to TRBJ2-3; perhaps TRBD2 as D (6 bases). V was trimmed by 1 base and J by 5 bases, leaving 13 bases between them. The length of the CDR3 is 15 residues. The germline V gene has CDR1 LGHNA and CDR2 YNFKEQ. The CDR3 region has the DNA TGTGCCAGCAGCCAAGGGTCGGGAGTTAGAGATACGCAGTATTTT. Protein: CASSQGSGVRDTQYF.